A single sample gave rise to the 10 T cell receptor beta chains below, sequenced in a study of cytomegalovirus exposure and HLA in healthy donors. PCR was performed using 60 Vbeta and 13 Jbeta primers. The repertoire was sequenced with immunoSEQ multiplex PCR; TCRdb's copy has only in-frame clones and lacks some. Among under 150,000 clones listed, about 75% were seen once. The sample consisted of PBMCs. These receptors all stem from a man aged 55-75 years in good health and CMV-seronegative.

The V gene is TRBV6-5, the J gene TRBJ1-1, with D hard to call. V shed 1 base and J shed 11 bases, with 14 bases lying between them. The CDR3 contains 13 residues. Germline values: CDR1 MNHEY, CDR2 SVGAGI. This CDR3 is CASSYLHSLQAFF. The CDR3, as DNA: TGTGCCAGCAGTTACTTACACAGTCTTCAGGCTTTCTTT.

V is TRBV20-1 and J is TRBJ2-7; D is perhaps TRBD1 (6 bases). Germline V CDR1 and CDR2: DFQATT, SNEGSKA (reference sequence). The CDR3 extends over 11 amino acids. Trimming removed 5 bases from V and 4 bases from J, with 9 bases in between. CDR3 sequence reads: CSASQGYEQYF. For the CDR3, the DNA is TGCAGTGCTTCACAGGGATACGAGCAGTACTTC.

The rearrangement uses TRBV5-4 and TRBJ2-7, with 7 bases matching TRBD1. CDR3 length: 13 residues. After removal of 4 bases from V and 6 bases from J, the junction contained 7 bases not matched to a gene. Germline assignment: CDR1 SGHNT and CDR2 YYREEE (reference sequence). CDR3 DNA: TGTGCCAGCAGCACGGGACAGAGCAGCGAGCAGTACTTC. Translation: CASSTGQSSEQYF. The full variable domain, its missing parts supplied by reference TRBV5-4 and TRBJ2-7, is ETGVTQSPTHLIKTRGQQVTLRCSSQSGHNTVSWYQQALGQGPQFIFQYYREEENGRGNFPPRFSGLQFPNYSSELNVNALELDDSALYLCASSTGQSSEQYFGPGTRLTVT.

The chain employs TRBV7-9 and TRBJ2-1; 11 positions match TRBD2. Germline-derived CDR1 and CDR2 are SEHNR and FQNEAQ (reference sequence). Losses at the gene ends were 2 bases for V and 7 bases for J; bases not matched to a gene: 7. The CDR3 sequence is 16 residues long. This chain's CDR3 is CASSLSGTSGFNEQFF. Here the CDR3 DNA reads TGTGCCAGCAGCTTATCGGGGACTAGCGGCTTTAATGAGCAGTTCTTC.

The chain joins TRBV28 to TRBJ2-2; 9 bases are a match to TRBD2. V lost 7 bases to trimming and J lost 2 bases; unmatched junction nucleotides: 11. Looked up from germline, CDR1 is MDHEN and CDR2 is SYDVKM. The CDR3 totals 17 residues. CDR3 in amino acids: CASKAASGIRNTGELFF. The CDR3 DNA sequence: TGTGCCAGCAAGGCGGCTAGCGGGATTCGTAACACCGGGGAGCTGTTTTTT.

The CDR3: CASSRGGGSNQPQHF. The CDR3 coding sequence is TGCGCCAGCAGCCGAGGGGGGGGTAGCAATCAGCCCCAGCATTTT. The rearrangement links TRBV4-1 to TRBJ1-5; a possible D gene is TRBD1 (6 bases). The germline gives CDR1 MGHRA, CDR2 YSYEKL. This CDR3 has 15 residues. With 4 bases removed from V and 0 bases from J, the gap between germline ends came to 10 bases.

The chain recombines TRBV28 with TRBJ2-7; 9 positions match TRBD1. V dropped 3 bases and J dropped 7; count of bases not matched to a gene: 7. Germline CDR1 MDHEN, CDR2 SYDVKM. The CDR3 spans 14 residues. CDR3 sequence reads: CASSFGTGLLEQYF. In nucleotides, the CDR3 is TGTGCCAGCAGTTTCGGGACAGGGTTGTTGGAGCAGTACTTC.

J is TRBJ2-7 and V is TRBV7-9; 8 nucleotides match TRBD1. With 4 bases clipped from V and 3 bases from J, the junction kept 5 bases outside the gene matches. Germline values: CDR1 SEHNR, CDR2 FQNEAQ (reference sequence). The CDR3 is 14 residues long. The CDR3 DNA reads TGTGCCAGCAGCTCCCCGACAGGGGTCTACGAGCAGTACTTC. Protein: CASSSPTGVYEQYF. Supplemented by reference TRBV7-9 and TRBJ2-7, the full variable domain reads DTGVSQNPRHKITKRGQNVTFRCDPISEHNRLYWYRQTLGQGPEFLTYFQNEAQLEKSRLLSDRFSAERPKGSFSTLEIQRTEQGDSAMYLCASSSPTGVYEQYFGPGTRLTVT.

The rearrangement uses TRBV6-1 and TRBJ2-1; TRBD2 aligns across 10 bases. The CDR3 length is 19 residues. V lost 1 base, J lost 2 bases, and 11 bases stayed unmatched. Germline CDR1 is MNHNS and CDR2 is SASEGT. CDR3 in DNA: TGTGCCAGCAGTGAAGTGGTAGCGGGAGGTGGGGGCGCCTACAATGAGCAGTTCTTC. Its protein is CASSEVVAGGGGAYNEQFF.

The genes are TRBV11-2 and TRBJ2-1; 8 bases agree with TRBD2. CDR1 and CDR2 (germline): SGHAT, FQNNGV. This CDR3 is built from 16 residues. V gave up 1 base and J gave up 8 bases; unmatched junction bases: 10. This CDR3 reads CASSLVGTSNEDEQFF. The CDR3 DNA is TGTGCCAGCAGCTTAGTGGGGACTAGTAATGAAGATGAGCAGTTCTTC.